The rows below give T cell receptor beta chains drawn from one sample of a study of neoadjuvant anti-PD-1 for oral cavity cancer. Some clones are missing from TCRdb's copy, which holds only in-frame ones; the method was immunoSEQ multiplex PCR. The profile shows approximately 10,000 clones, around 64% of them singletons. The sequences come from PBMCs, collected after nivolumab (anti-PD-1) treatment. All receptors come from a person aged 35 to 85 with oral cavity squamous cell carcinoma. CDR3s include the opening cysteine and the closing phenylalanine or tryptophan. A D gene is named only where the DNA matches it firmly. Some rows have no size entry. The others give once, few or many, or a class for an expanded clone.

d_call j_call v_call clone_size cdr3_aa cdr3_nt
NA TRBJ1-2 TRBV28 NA CASYSRLPNYGYTF TGTGCCAGCTACTCGCGGCTGCCCAACTATGGCTACACCTTC
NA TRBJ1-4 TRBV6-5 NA CASRLRTANNEKLFF TGTGCCAGCAGGCTCCGGACAGCGAATAATGAAAAACTGTTTTTT
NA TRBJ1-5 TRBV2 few CASSDSGSIFNQPQHF TGTGCCAGCAGTGACTCGGGCAGTATCTTTAATCAGCCCCAGCATTTT
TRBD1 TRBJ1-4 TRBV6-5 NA CASRGAGTGNEKLFF TGTGCCAGCAGGGGAGCCGGGACAGGGAATGAAAAACTGTTTTTT
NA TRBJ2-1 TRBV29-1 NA CSVVKGRDEQFF TGCAGCGTTGTGAAGGGGCGCGATGAGCAGTTCTTC
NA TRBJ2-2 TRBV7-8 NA CASSLALGSFTGELFF TGTGCCAGCAGCTTAGCGCTGGGTAGCTTCACCGGGGAGCTGTTTTTT
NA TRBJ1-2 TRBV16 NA CASSQSSTLNGYTF TGTGCCAGCAGCCAATCTTCCACCCTGAATGGCTACACCTTC
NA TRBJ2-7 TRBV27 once CASSFLQGREQYF TGTGCCAGCAGTTTCCTACAGGGTCGCGAGCAGTACTTC
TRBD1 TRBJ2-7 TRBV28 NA CASGGQGAHEQYF TGTGCCAGCGGGGGACAGGGGGCCCACGAGCAGTACTTC
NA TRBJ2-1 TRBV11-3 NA CASSLDRSGYNEQFF TGTGCCAGCAGCTTAGACAGGTCGGGTTACAATGAGCAGTTCTTC
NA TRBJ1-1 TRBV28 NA CASSFSLGGRSNTEAFF TGTGCCAGCAGTTTCTCCCTCGGGGGGCGGTCGAACACTGAAGCTTTCTTT
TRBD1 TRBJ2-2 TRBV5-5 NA CASSPGQLPGELFF TGTGCCAGCAGCCCGGGACAGCTCCCCGGGGAGCTGTTTTTT
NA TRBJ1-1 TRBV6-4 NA CASSEQRYTEAFF TGTGCCAGCAGTGAGCAGAGGTACACTGAAGCTTTCTTT
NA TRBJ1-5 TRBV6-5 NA CASSYGGNQPQHF TGTGCCAGCAGTTACGGAGGTAATCAGCCCCAGCATTTT
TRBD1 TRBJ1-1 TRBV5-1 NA CASSYLQGAMGEAFF TGCGCCAGCAGCTATCTACAGGGGGCGATGGGAGAAGCTTTCTTT
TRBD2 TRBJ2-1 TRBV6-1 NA CASSELLAGNEQFF TGTGCCAGCAGTGAACTACTAGCGGGAAATGAGCAGTTCTTC
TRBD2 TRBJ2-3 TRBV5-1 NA CASSLALAGGAFGTDTQYF TGCGCCAGCAGCTTGGCCTTAGCGGGAGGGGCTTTTGGCACAGATACGCAGTATTTT
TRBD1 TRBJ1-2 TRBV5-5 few CASSGTGVREYGYTF TGTGCCAGCAGCGGAACAGGGGTTAGGGAGTATGGCTACACCTTC
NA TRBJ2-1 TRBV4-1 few CASSFRLNNNEQFF TGCGCCAGCAGCTTCCGACTTAACAACAATGAGCAGTTCTTC
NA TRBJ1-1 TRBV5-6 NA CASSPGGYTEAFF TGTGCCAGCAGCCCCGGGGGCTACACTGAAGCTTTCTTT
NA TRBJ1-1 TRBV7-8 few CASSLGGHKVNTEAFF TGTGCCAGCAGCTTGGGGGGACATAAGGTTAACACTGAAGCTTTCTTT
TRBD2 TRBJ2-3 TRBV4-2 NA CASSPGLAGGPGDTQYF TGTGCCAGCAGCCCAGGACTAGCGGGGGGGCCAGGAGATACGCAGTATTTT
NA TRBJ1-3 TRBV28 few CASSFSPIPHSGNTIYF TGTGCCAGCAGTTTTAGTCCGATTCCTCACTCTGGAAACACCATATATTTT
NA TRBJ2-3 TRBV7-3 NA CASSPEGRRTDTQYF TGTGCCAGCAGCCCCGAAGGCCGGCGCACAGATACGCAGTATTTT
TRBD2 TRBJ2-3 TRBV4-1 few CASSHRSAGGRSDTQYF TGCGCCAGCAGCCATCGTTCCGCGGGAGGGCGGTCAGATACGCAGTATTTT
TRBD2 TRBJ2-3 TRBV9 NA CASSVGTSGGVTDTQYF TGTGCCAGCAGCGTAGGCACTAGCGGGGGGGTAACAGATACGCAGTATTTT
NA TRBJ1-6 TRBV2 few CASFPSWGSPLHF TGTGCCAGCTTTCCCTCTTGGGGTTCACCCCTCCACTTT
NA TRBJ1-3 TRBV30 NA CAWDDGLSGNTIYF TGTGCCTGGGACGACGGACTCTCTGGAAACACCATATATTTT
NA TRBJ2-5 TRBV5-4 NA CASSFTWETQYF TGTGCCAGCAGCTTCACCTGGGAGACCCAGTACTTC
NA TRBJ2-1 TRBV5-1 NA CASSTDGLNEQFF TGCGCCAGCAGCACGGACGGTCTTAATGAGCAGTTCTTC
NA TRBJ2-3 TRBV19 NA CASSIVGGGTSTDTQYF TGTGCCAGTAGTATCGTAGGTGGGGGGACTAGCACAGATACGCAGTATTTT
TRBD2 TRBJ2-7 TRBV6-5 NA CASTPGGSFEQYF TGTGCCAGCACCCCGGGGGGATCCTTCGAGCAGTACTTC
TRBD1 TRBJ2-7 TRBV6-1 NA CASRRKGAGEQYF TGTGCCAGCAGGAGGAAGGGGGCGGGCGAGCAGTACTTC
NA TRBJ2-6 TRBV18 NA CASSPLGVSGANVLTF TGTGCCAGCTCACCACTTGGGGTCTCTGGGGCCAACGTCCTGACTTTC
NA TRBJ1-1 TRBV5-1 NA CASSLAERGWTEAFF TGCGCCAGCAGCTTGGCCGAGAGGGGGTGGACTGAAGCTTTCTTT
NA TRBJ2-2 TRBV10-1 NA CASSEGSGSNTGELFF TGCGCCAGCAGTGAAGGTAGCGGCTCGAACACCGGGGAGCTGTTTTTT
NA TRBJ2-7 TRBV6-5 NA CASSYFLDSGEQYF TGTGCCAGCAGTTACTTCTTAGACAGTGGGGAGCAGTACTTC
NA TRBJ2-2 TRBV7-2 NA CASSFTGFNTGELFF TGTGCCAGCAGCTTTACGGGCTTCAACACCGGGGAGCTGTTTTTT
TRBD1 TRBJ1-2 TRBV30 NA CAWSQVQGGYGYTF TGTGCCTGGAGCCAGGTTCAGGGGGGCTATGGCTACACCTTC
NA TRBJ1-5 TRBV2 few CASSRDTSNQPQHF TGTGCCAGCAGTCGGGACACAAGCAATCAGCCCCAGCATTTT
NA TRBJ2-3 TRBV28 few CASTGSTDTQYF TGTGCCAGCACAGGGAGTACAGATACGCAGTATTTT
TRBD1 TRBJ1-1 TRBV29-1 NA CSSGGLGTEAFF TGCAGCTCAGGGGGATTAGGGACTGAAGCTTTCTTT
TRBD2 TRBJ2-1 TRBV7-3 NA CASSLTSGSHEQFF TGTGCCAGCAGCTTGACTAGCGGGTCACATGAGCAGTTCTTC
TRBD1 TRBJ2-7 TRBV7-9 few CASSPDRGIYEQYF TGTGCCAGCAGTCCCGACAGGGGAATCTACGAGCAGTACTTC
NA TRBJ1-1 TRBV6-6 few CASSYVVNTEAFF TGTGCCAGCAGTTACGTGGTGAACACTGAAGCTTTCTTT
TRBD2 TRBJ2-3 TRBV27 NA CASSLTSGVNTDTQYF TGTGCCAGCAGTTTAACTAGCGGGGTCAACACAGATACGCAGTATTTT
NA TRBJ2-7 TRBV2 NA CASSDTGTSSAEQYF TGTGCCAGCAGTGATACGGGAACATCCTCGGCCGAGCAGTACTTC
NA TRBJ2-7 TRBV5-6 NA CASSPEIDRSYEQYF TGTGCCAGCAGCCCCGAAATTGACAGGTCCTACGAGCAGTACTTC
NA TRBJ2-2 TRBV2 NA CAQKGPGNTGELFF TGTGCCCAAAAAGGTCCAGGGAACACCGGGGAGCTGTTTTTT
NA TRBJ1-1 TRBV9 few CASSVVGQPEAFF TGTGCCAGCAGCGTAGTAGGACAGCCTGAAGCTTTCTTT
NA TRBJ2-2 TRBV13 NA CASSWTSRGELFF TGTGCCAGCAGCTGGACCTCGCGCGGGGAGCTGTTTTTT
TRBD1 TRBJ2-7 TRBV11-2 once CASSLDRGWTYEQYF TGTGCCAGCAGCTTGGACAGGGGATGGACCTACGAGCAGTACTTC
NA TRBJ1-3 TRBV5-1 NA CASSLQGPSSGNTIYF TGCGCCAGCAGCTTGCAGGGGCCCAGCTCTGGAAACACCATATATTTT
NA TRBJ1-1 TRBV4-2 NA CASSQDPGANTEAFF TGTGCCAGCAGCCAAGACCCGGGGGCGAACACTGAAGCTTTCTTT
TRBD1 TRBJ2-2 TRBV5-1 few CASSSRDRANGELFF TGCGCCAGCAGCTCCCGGGACAGGGCTAACGGGGAGCTGTTTTTT
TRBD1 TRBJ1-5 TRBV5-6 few CASSFGRGRNQPQHF TGTGCCAGCAGCTTTGGGAGGGGGCGAAATCAGCCCCAGCATTTT
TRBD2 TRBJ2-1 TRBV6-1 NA CATRDYLGVNEQFF TGTGCCACCCGGGACTACCTCGGAGTCAATGAGCAGTTCTTC